This T cell receptor beta chain originates from a study of T cells in localized non-small cell lung cancer. Of note for this clone: The antigen is not known.

Deletions cut 8 bases from V and 0 bases from J, with 11 bases between. The germline gives CDR1 MDHEN, CDR2 SYDVKM. CDR3 length: 14 residues. Repertoires were generated with immunoSEQ multiplex PCR, while TCRdb's copy carries only in-frame clones and drops some. The sample carries around 96,000 clones, just over 90% recorded once. Whole-study findings and limits: The study sequenced only one region of the tumor. As a result, intratumor heterogeneity could not be excluded and remains possible. The study detected a median around 57 of the top 100 tumor clones in adjacent lung. It was uninvolved adjacent lung that showed the highest T cell clonality, exceeding tumor.

Sequenced material: PBMCs, taken before any cancer treatment. The gene calls are TRBV28 and TRBJ1-5; D is undetermined. The sequence came from a woman aged 35 to 75 with stage II squamous cell lung carcinoma. CDR3 sequence (DNA): TGTGCCAGCTACACATCCCCTAGCAATCAGCCCCAGCATTTT. Translating gives CASYTSPSNQPQHF.